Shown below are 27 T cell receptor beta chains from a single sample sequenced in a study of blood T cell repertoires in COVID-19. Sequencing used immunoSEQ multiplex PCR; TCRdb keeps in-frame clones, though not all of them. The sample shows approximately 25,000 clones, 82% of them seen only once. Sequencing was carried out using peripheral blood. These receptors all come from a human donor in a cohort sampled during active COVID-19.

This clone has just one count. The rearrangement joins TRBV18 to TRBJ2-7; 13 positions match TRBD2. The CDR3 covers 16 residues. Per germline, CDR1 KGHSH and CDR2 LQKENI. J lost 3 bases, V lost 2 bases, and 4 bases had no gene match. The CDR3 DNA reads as TGTGCCAGCTCACCAGCGACTAGCGGGAGGATCTACGAGCAGTACTTC. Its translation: CASSPATSGRIYEQYF.

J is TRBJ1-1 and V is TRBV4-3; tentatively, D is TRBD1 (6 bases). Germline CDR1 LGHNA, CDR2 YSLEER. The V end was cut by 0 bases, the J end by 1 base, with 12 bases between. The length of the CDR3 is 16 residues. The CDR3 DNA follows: TGCGCCAGCAGCCAAGATGAGGGACATAGGAACACTGAAGCTTTCTTT. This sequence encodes CASSQDEGHRNTEAFF.

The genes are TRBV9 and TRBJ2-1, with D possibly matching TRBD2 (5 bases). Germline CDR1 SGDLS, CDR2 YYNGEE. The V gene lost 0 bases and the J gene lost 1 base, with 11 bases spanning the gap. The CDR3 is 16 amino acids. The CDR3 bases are TGTGCCAGCAGCGTAGGAAATAGGAGGTCCTACAATGAGCAGTTCTTC. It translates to CASSVGNRRSYNEQFF. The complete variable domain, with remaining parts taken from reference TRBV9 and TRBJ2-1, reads DSGVTQTPKHLITATGQRVTLRCSPRSGDLSVYWYQQSLDQGLQFLIQYYNGEERAKGNILERFSAQQFPDLHSELNLSSLELGDSALYFCASSVGNRRSYNEQFFGPGTRLTVL.

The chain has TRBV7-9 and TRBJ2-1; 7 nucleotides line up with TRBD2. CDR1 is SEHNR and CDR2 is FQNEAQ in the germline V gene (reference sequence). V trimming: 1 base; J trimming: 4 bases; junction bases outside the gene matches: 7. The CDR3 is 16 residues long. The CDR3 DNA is TGTGCCAGCAGCTTAGTGGTGGCTAGCGGATACAATGAGCAGTTCTTC. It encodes CASSLVVASGYNEQFF.

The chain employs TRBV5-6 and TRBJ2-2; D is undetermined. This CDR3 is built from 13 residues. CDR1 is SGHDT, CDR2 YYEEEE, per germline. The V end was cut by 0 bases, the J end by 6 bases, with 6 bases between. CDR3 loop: CASSLGPPGELFF. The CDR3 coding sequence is TGTGCCAGCAGCTTGGGGCCCCCCGGGGAGCTGTTTTTT.

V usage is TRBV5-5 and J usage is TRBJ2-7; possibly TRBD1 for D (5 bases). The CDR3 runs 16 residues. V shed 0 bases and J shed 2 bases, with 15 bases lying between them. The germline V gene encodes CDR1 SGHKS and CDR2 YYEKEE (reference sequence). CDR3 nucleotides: TGTGCCAGCAGCTTGGCCCAGGGTCTAAAAACCTACGAGCAGTACTTC. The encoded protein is CASSLAQGLKTYEQYF.

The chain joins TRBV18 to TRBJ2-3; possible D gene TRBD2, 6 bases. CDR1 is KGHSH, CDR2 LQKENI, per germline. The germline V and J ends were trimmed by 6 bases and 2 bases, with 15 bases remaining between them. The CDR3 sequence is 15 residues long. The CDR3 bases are TGTGCCAGCTCCAAAAGGGAGCGGGTCACAGATACGCAGTATTTT. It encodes CASSKRERVTDTQYF.

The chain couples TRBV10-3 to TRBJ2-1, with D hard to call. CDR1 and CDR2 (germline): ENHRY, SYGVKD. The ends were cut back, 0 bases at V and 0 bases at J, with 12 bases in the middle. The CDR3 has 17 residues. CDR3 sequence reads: CAISESTASYSYNEQFF. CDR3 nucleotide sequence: TGTGCCATCAGTGAGTCCACAGCCTCTTACTCCTACAATGAGCAGTTCTTC.

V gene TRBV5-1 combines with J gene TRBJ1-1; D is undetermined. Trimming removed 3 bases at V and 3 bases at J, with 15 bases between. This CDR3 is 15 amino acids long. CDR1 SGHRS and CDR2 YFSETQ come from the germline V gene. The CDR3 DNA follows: TGCGCCAGCAGCTACGGGCTGGGCGGGGACACTGAAGCTTTCTTT. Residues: CASSYGLGGDTEAFF.

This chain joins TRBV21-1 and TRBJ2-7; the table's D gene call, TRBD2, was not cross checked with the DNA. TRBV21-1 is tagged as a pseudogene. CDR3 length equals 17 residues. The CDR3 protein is CASSLLPSGALRDEQYF. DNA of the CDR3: TGTGCCAGCAGCCTACTGCCGAGCGGGGCGTTGAGGGACGAGCAGTACTTC.

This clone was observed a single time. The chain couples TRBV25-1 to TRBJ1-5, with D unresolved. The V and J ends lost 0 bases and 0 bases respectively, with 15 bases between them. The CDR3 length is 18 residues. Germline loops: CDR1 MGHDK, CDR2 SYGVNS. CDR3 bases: TGTGCCAGCAGTGAATATCAAGAGCCCGAGAATAGCAATCAGCCCCAGCATTTT. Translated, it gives CASSEYQEPENSNQPQHF. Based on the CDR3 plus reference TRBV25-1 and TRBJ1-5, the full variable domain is EADIYQTPRYLVIGTGKKITLECSQTMGHDKMYWYQQDPGMELHLIHYSYGVNSTEKGDLSSESTVSRIRTEHFPLTLESARPSHTSQYLCASSEYQEPENSNQPQHFGDGTRLSIL.

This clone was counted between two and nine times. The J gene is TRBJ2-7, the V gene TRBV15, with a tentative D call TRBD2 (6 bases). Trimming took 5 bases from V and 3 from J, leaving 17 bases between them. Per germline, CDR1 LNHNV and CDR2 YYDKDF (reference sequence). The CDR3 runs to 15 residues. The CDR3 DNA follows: TGTGCCACCAGCCGCTGGAGGGGCGGAGTCTACGAGCAGTACTTC. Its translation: CATSRWRGGVYEQYF.

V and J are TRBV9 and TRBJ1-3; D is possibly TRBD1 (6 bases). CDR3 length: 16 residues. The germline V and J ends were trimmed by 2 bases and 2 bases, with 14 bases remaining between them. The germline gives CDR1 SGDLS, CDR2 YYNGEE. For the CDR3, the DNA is TGTGCCAGCAGCGTGGACGCGGGGGGCACTGGAAACACCATATATTTT. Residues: CASSVDAGGTGNTIYF.

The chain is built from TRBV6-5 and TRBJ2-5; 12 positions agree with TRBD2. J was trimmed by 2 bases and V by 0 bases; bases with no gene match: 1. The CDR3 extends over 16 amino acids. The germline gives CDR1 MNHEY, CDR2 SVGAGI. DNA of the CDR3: TGTGCCAGCAGTTACTCCGGGACTAGCGGGCAAGAGACCCAGTACTTC. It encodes CASSYSGTSGQETQYF.

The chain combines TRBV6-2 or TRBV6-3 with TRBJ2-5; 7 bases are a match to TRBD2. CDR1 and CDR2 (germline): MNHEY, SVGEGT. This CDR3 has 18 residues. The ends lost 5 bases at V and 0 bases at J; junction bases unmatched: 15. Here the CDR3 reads CASSRTPSTSRYQETQYF. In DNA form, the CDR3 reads TGTGCCAGCAGTAGAACCCCGTCGACTAGCAGGTACCAAGAGACCCAGTACTTC.

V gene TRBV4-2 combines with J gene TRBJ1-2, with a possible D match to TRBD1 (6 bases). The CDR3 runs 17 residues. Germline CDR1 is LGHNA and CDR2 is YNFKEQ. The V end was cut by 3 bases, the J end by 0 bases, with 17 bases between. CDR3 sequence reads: CASSHVSDSPSNYGYTF. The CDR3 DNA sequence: TGTGCCAGCAGCCATGTCTCGGACAGCCCTTCTAACTATGGCTACACCTTC.

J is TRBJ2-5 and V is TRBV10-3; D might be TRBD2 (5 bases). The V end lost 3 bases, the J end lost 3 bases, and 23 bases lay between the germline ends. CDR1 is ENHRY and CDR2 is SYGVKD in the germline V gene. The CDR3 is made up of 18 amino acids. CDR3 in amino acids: CAISESGPLARDEETQYF. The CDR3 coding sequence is TGTGCCATCAGTGAATCAGGCCCTCTAGCTCGAGACGAAGAGACCCAGTACTTC.

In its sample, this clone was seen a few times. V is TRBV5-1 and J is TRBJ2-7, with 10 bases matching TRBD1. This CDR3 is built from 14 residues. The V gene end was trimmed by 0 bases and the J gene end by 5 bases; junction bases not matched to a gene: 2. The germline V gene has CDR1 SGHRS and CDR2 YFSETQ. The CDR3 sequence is CASSLVGTGDEQYF. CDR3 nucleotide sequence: TGCGCCAGCAGCTTGGTCGGGACAGGGGACGAGCAGTACTTC.

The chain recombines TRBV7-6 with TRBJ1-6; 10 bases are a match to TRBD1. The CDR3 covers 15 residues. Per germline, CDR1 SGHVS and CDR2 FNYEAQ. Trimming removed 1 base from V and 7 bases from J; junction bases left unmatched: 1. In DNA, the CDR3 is TGTGCCAGCAGCTTAGAGGGACAGGGGAATTCACCCCTCCACTTT. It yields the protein CASSLEGQGNSPLHF.

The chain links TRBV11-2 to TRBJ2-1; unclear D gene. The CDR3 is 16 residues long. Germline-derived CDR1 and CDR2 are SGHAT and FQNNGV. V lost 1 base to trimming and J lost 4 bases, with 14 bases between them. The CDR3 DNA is TGTGCCAGCAGCTTAGGAGAAATAATACTGTACAATGAGCAGTTCTTC. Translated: CASSLGEIILYNEQFF.

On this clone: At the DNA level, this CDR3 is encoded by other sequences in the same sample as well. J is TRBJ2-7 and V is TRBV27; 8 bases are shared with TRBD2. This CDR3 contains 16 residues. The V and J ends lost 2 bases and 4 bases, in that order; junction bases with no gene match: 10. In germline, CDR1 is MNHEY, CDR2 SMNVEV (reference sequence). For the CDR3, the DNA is TGTGCCAGCAGTTTAACGGTAGCGGGGCCATCGTACGAGCAGTACTTC. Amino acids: CASSLTVAGPSYEQYF.

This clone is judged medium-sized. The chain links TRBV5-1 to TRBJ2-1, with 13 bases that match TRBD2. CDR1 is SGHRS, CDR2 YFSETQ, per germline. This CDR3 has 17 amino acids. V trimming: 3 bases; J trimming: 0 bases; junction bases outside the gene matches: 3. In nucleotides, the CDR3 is TGCGCCAGCAGCTGGACTAGCGGGAGCCCCTCCTACAATGAGCAGTTCTTC. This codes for CASSWTSGSPSYNEQFF.

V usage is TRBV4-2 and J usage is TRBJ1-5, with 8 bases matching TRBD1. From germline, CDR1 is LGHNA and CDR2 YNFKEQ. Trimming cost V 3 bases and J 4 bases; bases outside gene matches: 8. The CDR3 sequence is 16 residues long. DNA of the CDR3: TGTGCCAGCAGCCAGGAGACAGGGGAAAGGAATCAGCCCCAGCATTTT. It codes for CASSQETGERNQPQHF.

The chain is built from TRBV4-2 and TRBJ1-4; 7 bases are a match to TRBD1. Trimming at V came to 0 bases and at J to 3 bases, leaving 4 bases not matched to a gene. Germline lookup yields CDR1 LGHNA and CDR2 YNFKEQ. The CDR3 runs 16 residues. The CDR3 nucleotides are TGTGCCAGCAGCCAAGACAGGGGGAGTTCTAATGAAAAACTGTTTTTT. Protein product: CASSQDRGSSNEKLFF.

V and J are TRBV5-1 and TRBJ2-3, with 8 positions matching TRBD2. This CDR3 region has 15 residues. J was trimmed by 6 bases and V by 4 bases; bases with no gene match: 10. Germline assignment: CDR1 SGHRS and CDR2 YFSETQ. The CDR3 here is CASSDGGASVDTQYF. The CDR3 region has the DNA TGCGCCAGCAGCGACGGGGGGGCATCGGTTGATACGCAGTATTTT. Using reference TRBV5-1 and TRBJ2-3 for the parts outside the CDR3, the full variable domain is KAGVTQTPRYLIKTRGQQVTLSCSPISGHRSVSWYQQTPGQGLQFLFEYFSETQRNKGNFPGRFSGRQFSNSRSEMNVSTLELGDSALYLCASSDGGASVDTQYFGPGTRLTVL.

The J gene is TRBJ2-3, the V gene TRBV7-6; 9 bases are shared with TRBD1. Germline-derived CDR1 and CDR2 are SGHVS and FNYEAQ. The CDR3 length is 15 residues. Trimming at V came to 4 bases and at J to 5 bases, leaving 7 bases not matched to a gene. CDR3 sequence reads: CASSSGQGNLDTQYF. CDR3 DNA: TGTGCCAGCAGCTCGGGACAGGGTAATTTAGATACGCAGTATTTT.

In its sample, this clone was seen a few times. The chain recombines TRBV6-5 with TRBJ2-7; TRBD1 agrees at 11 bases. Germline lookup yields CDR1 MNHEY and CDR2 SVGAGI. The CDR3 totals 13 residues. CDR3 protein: CASSYSTGQGVVV. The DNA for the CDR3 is TGTGCCAGCAGTTACTCGACGGGACAGGGGGTTGTCGTC.